Sequencing of this T cell receptor beta chain was carried out in a study of CXCR3-negative and CXCR3-positive naive CD8 T cells. Study observations and caveats: Across naive subsets, surface CD5 expression was comparable, and TCR strength was inferred from properties of the TRB CDR3. Similar TRBV-TRBJ gene usage was seen in naive CXCR3-negative and CXCR3-positive cells, but not in memory cells. High diversity, comparable across both naive subsets, contrasted with much lower diversity in memory CD8+ cells.

The length of the CDR3 is 16 residues. Per germline, CDR1 SGHRS and CDR2 YFSETQ. With respect to this clonotype: Its antigen is not known.

The method, 5' RACE with UMI labels, was used to prepare the TRB cDNA libraries. TCRdb re-called the 5' RACE reads and catalogs CDR3 proteins one per entry, DNA excluded. The table lists about 5,200 distinct CDR3 sequences, with roughly 2.5% in the top ten. The CD45RO-CCR7+CD27+CD95- phenotype denoted naive CD8+ T cells. The chain has TRBV5-1 and TRBJ2-7; the TCRdb D gene call, TRBD1, has no DNA to confirm it. Sequencing was performed on naive CXCR3- CD8+ T cells from blood. Subset given: CD45RO-CCR7+CD27+CD95- naive CD8+ T cells lacking CXCR3 (TNR3-). The TCR comes from a human donor in good health. Some clones in this sample may be carry-over from other donors' samples. The CDR3 is CASSSEGTGFPYEQYF.